This TCR beta chain derives from a study of response to subunit inactivated influenza vaccine. One entry per CDR3 protein, called by TCRdb with MiXCR from the RT-PCR reads. The sample holds almost 250,000 distinct CDR3 sequences; over 9% are singletons and the top ten take approximately 8.4%. This CDR3 region has 15 residues. V trimming: 5 bases; J trimming: 3 bases; junction bases outside the gene matches: 5. Germline V gene sequence: CDR1 SGHVS, CDR2 FNYEAQ. With respect to this clonotype: The antigen is undetermined.

Study-level findings and limits: Few additional T cells are recruited per seasonal influenza vaccination, authors suggested.

Sequencing was performed on non-naive T cells sorted from PBMCs, taken around 15 days before vaccination. This chain links TRBV7-6 with TRBJ2-7; 12 positions match TRBD2. This sequence originates from a man aged 45 to 65 who received an inactivated influenza vaccine. CDR3 DNA sequence: TGTGCCAGCAGCGAACTAGCGGGGGGTAACTACGAGCAGTACTTC. It yields the protein CASSELAGGNYEQYF.